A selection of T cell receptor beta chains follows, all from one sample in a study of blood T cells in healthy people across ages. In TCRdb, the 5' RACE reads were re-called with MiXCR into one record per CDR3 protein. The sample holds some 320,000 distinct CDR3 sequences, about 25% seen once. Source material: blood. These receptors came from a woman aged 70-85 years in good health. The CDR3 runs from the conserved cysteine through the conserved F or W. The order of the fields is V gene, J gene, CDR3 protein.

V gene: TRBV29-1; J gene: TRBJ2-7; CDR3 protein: CSVDGGTGTYEQYF
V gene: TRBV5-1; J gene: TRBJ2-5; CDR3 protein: CASSLTTSRQETQYF
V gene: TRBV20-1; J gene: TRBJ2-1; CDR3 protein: CSARDPKRERGDEQFF
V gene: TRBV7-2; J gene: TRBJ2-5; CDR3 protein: CASSSLAGGPETQYF
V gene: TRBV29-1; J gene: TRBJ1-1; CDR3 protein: CSVRGTVMNTEAFF
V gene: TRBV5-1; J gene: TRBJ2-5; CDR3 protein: CASSMTGGFVQETQYF
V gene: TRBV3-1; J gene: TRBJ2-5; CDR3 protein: CASSRALGQTQYF
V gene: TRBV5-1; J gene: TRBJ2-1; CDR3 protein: CASSLILAGGTYNEQFF
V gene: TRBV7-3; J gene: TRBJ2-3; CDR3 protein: CASSLLAGTVYTQYF
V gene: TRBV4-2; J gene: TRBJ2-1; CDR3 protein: CASSSITSGPLREQFF
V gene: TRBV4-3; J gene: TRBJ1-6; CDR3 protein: CASSQVSGVNSPLHF
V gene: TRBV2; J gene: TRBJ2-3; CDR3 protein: CASSETGTDTQYF
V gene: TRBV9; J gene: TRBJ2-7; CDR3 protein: CASSVGYREQYF
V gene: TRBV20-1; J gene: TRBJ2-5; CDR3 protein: CSAEQGAWGETQYF
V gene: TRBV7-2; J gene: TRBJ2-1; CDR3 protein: CASSEAGGLGEQFF
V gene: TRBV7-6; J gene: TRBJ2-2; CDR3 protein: CASSQTGNTGELFF
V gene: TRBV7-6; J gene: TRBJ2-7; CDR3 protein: CASSQAGLEQYF
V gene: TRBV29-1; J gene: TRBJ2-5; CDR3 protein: CSGPTGGFRGKETQYF
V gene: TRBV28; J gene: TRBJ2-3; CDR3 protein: CASSWDRGFSDAQYF
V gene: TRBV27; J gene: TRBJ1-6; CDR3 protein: CASSPGASYNSPLHF
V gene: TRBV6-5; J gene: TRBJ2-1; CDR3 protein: CASNRREENNEQFF
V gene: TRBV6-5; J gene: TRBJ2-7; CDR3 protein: CASSYSFAGGSEQYF
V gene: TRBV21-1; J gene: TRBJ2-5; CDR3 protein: CASSKPGLAIFF
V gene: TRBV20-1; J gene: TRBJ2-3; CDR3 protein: CSAGTSPDTQYF
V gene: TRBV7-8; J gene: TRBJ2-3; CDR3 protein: CASSLGLMSTDTQYF
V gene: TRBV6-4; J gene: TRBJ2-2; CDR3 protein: CASSKDSSTGELFF
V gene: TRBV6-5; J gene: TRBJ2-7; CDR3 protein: CASSGGPDYREQYF
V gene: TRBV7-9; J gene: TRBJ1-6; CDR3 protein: CASGQGFNSPLHF
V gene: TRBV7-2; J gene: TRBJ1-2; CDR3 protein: CASSPPPAGYGYTF
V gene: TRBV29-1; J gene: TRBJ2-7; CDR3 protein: CSVEVNYEQYF
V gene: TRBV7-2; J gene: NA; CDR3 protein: CASSPPGPYEQYF
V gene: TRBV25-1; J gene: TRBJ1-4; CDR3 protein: CASSESRGYPLSDPTNEKLFF
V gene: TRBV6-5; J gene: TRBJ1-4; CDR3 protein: CASSELDRVGEKLFF
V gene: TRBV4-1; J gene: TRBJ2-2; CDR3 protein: CASSLRAGTPNTGELFF
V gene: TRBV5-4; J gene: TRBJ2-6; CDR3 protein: CASSFPGGVSGANVLTF
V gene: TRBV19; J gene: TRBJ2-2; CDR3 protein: CASSLQKAGELFF
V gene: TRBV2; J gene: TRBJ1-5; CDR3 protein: CASTRIPDSYSNQPQHF
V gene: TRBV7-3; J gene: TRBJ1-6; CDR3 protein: CTSSLEDRGNSPLHF
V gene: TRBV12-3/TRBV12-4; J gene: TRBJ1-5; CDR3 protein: CASNIWGDWQPQHF
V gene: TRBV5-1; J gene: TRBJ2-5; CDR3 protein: CASSLVGSKGETQYF
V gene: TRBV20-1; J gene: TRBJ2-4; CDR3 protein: CSAPGWGVDIQYF
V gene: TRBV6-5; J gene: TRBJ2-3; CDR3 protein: CASSYEAGLNTDTQYF
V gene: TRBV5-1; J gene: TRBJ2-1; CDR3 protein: CASSYRQGSVNEQFF
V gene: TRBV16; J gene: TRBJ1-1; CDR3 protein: CASSPLGNLDAEAFF
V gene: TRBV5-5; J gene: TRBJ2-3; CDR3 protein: CASSFTNGDTQYF
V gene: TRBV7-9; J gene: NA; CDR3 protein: CASSLYYNEQFF
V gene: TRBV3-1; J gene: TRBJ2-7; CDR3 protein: CASSQLAREQYF
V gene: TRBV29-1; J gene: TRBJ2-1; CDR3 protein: CSVEVWDRDYNEQFF
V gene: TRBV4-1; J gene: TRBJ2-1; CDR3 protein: CASSHLGGASGVFYNEQFF
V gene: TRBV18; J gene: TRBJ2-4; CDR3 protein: CASSPPTGLAKNIQYF
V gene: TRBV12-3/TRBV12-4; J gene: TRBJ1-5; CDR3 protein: CASSFDSYQPQHF
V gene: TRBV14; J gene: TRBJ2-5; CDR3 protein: CASSPPALAPFEETQYF